The 16 T cell receptor beta chains listed next were all sequenced from one sample in a study of T cells in Graves' hyperthyroidism and ophthalmopathy. Using RNA transcripts as the source, TCR beta CDR3 regions were amplified. Initially, a first-round RT-PCR of the TCR CDR3 employed the HTBI primer set. One entry per CDR3 protein, called by TCRdb with MiXCR from the multiplex PCR reads. The repertoire holds around 720,000 distinct CDR3 sequences, with approximately 40% as singletons. Sequencing used blood. The receptors derive from a woman in her 40s with Graves' hyperthyroidism.

Ten or more counts support this clonotype. The J gene is TRBJ1-5, the V gene TRBV7-9, with 9 bases aligning to TRBD1. The CDR3 loop spans 16 amino acids. Germline V lookup: CDR1 SEHNR, CDR2 FQNEAQ (reference sequence). V dropped 1 base and J dropped 6; count of bases not matched to a gene: 7. The CDR3 spells CASSLGPGQGGQPQHF. The CDR3 DNA follows: TGTGCCAGCAGCTTAGGCCCGGGACAGGGTGGTCAGCCCCAGCATTTT.

This clonotype was recorded many times. J is TRBJ1-2 and V is TRBV25-1; the D is unclear. Germline V gene lookup returns CDR1 MGHDK and CDR2 SYGVNS. Trimming stripped 1 base from V and 0 bases from J, with 3 bases between. This CDR3 is 13 amino acids long. DNA of the CDR3: TGTGCCAGCAGTGAATCGGCTAACTATGGCTACACCTTC. Encoded protein: CASSESANYGYTF.

This clonotype showed up many times. The chain uses TRBV6-5 and TRBJ1-6; maybe TRBD1 (5 bases). In germline, CDR1 is MNHEY, CDR2 SVGAGI. The CDR3 totals 18 residues. Trimming removed 2 bases at V and 4 bases at J, with 18 bases between. The CDR3 sequence: CASSYGMRGRPYNSPLHF. CDR3 DNA: TGTGCCAGCAGTTACGGAATGAGGGGCAGACCGTATAATTCACCCCTCCACTTT.

The table lists this clonotype with many counts. The chain combines TRBV2 with TRBJ1-4; 8 bases align to TRBD1. Per germline, CDR1 SNHLY and CDR2 FYNNEI. Unmatched junction bases numbered 4, after V lost 6 bases and J lost 1 base. The CDR3 runs to 15 residues. Here the CDR3 DNA reads TGTGCCAGCAGACCCGACAGGGGAACTAATGAAAAACTGTTTTTT. This translates into CASRPDRGTNEKLFF. Based on the CDR3 plus reference TRBV2 and TRBJ1-4, the full variable domain is EPEVTQTPSHQVTQMGQEVILRCVPISNHLYFYWYRQILGQKVEFLVSFYNNEISEKSEIFDDQFSVERPDGSNFTLKIRSTKLEDSAMYFCASRPDRGTNEKLFFGSGTQLSVL.

In regard to this clonotype: This may stem from a read error, because a much larger clone lies one nucleotide away. The chain has TRBV7-9 and TRBJ1-1; D gene uncertain. CDR3 length: 13 amino acids. Germline CDR1 and CDR2: SEHNR and FQNEAQ (reference sequence). V lost 5 bases, J lost 4 bases, and 11 bases lay in between. CDR3 DNA sequence: TGTGCCAGCAGCCCCCGTTTCGGCACTGAAGCTTTCTTT. This codes for CASSPRFGTEAFF.

V gene TRBV7-2 combines with J gene TRBJ2-7; the match to TRBD1 covers 7 bases. J gave up 1 base and V 6 bases, and 6 bases lay outside the gene matches. The germline CDR1 and CDR2 sequences are SGHTA and FQGNSA. CDR3 length: 14 amino acids. CDR3 amino acids: CASRDRPSSYEQYF. The CDR3 nucleotides are TGTGCCAGCAGGGACAGGCCCTCATCCTACGAGCAGTACTTC.

The chain recombines TRBV25-1 with TRBJ1-5; no reliable D call. This CDR3 has 17 amino acids. Germline V lookup: CDR1 MGHDK, CDR2 SYGVNS. V lost 6 bases to trimming and J lost 4 bases, with 22 bases between them. The CDR3 is CASSPWTDQFLNQPQHF. As DNA, the CDR3 is TGTGCCAGCAGCCCCTGGACTGACCAGTTTTTAAATCAGCCCCAGCATTTT.

This clonotype was observed a handful of times. The V and J genes are TRBV7-3 and TRBJ1-1, with 7 bases lining up with TRBD1. The CDR3 has 13 residues. V was pared by 6 bases and J by 8 bases, with 9 bases of the junction left unmatched. CDR1 SGHTA and CDR2 FQGTGA come from the germline V gene. CDR3 sequence: CASSLTGDDEAFF. The CDR3 bases are TGTGCCAGCAGTCTAACAGGGGACGACGAAGCTTTCTTT.

The rearrangement joins TRBV29-1 to TRBJ2-3; D gene unclear. The germline gives CDR1 SQVTM, CDR2 ANQGSEA. This CDR3 contains 10 residues. V lost 8 bases to trimming and J lost 5 bases, with 8 bases between them. CDR3 sequence reads: CSSKLDTQYF. The CDR3 region has the DNA TGCAGCTCGAAGTTAGATACGCAGTATTTT.

This clonotype has just a few counts. The CDR3 is CASREPGQDGGYTF. The CDR3 DNA follows: TGTGCCAGCAGGGAACCGGGACAGGACGGCGGCTACACCTTC. The V gene is TRBV11-2, the J gene TRBJ1-2; 8 bases fit TRBD1. Germline trimming cut 6 bases from V and 8 bases from J; bases unmatched to any gene: 11. Germline V lookup: CDR1 SGHAT, CDR2 FQNNGV. The CDR3 length is 14 residues.

The chain uses TRBV5-1 and TRBJ2-5, with D hard to call. Trimming took off 1 base at V and 2 bases at J, with 9 bases between the two ends. Germline V gives CDR1 SGHRS, CDR2 YFSETQ. The CDR3 consists of 14 residues. This chain's CDR3 is CASSLMWGQETQYF. The CDR3 nucleotides read TGCGCCAGCAGCTTGATGTGGGGACAAGAGACCCAGTACTTC.

The chain carries TRBV5-4 and TRBJ1-2; D perhaps matches TRBD1 (6 bases). V lost 3 bases to trimming and J lost 1 base, with 13 bases between them. The CDR3 loop spans 15 amino acids. Germline assignment: CDR1 SGHNT and CDR2 YYREEE (reference sequence). The CDR3 DNA is TGTGCCAGCAGCTCGGCAGGGGAAAGTAACTATGGCTACACCTTC. Translated, it gives CASSSAGESNYGYTF.

This clonotype was recorded a few times. This rearrangement joins TRBV10-1 to TRBJ2-2; D gene unclear. Trimming left V 5 bases short and J 2 bases short, with 6 bases between. Germline loops: CDR1 WNHNN, CDR2 SYGVQD (reference sequence). The CDR3 has 13 amino acids. The CDR3 DNA sequence: TGCGCCAGCAGTTGGGCCAACACCGGGGAGCTGTTTTTT. It translates to CASSWANTGELFF.

In regard to this clonotype: The junction departs from germline at one end; a sequencing error may be responsible. This chain uses TRBV14 with TRBJ2-5, with TRBD2 matching over 7 bases. CDR1 SGHDN and CDR2 FVKESK come from the germline V gene. The CDR3 is made up of 12 amino acids. In nucleotides, the CDR3 is TGTGCCAGCAGCCAAGTATCGAGGAGCGGGAACTTC. Translation gives CASSQVSRSGNF.

There are many counts of this clonotype. The rearrangement joins TRBV20-1 to TRBJ1-1, with D possibly being TRBD1 (5 bases). Germline V gene lookup returns CDR1 DFQATT and CDR2 SNEGSKA (reference sequence). CDR3 size: 13 residues. With 5 bases removed from V and 0 bases from J, the gap between germline ends came to 10 bases. For the CDR3, the DNA is TGCAGTGCTGCACAGGTCCTGAACACTGAAGCTTTCTTT. It is translated as CSAAQVLNTEAFF.

A few counts support this clonotype. The CDR3 is CASSRQGQRRRAPLHF. CDR3 nucleotide sequence: TGTGCCAGCAGTAGACAGGGTCAAAGAAGACGGGCACCCCTCCACTTT. The rearrangement uses TRBV27 and TRBJ1-6; the match to TRBD1 covers 7 bases. Germline V gene data show CDR1 as MNHEY and CDR2 as SMNVEV (reference sequence). J lost 11 bases, V lost 5 bases, and 15 bases had no gene match. The CDR3 is 16 amino acids.